This TCR beta chain was observed in a study of a mutant IDH1 vaccine in newly diagnosed glioma. Study as a whole: The vaccination schedule gave patients eight doses in weeks 1, 3, 5, 7, 11, 15, 19 and 23.

This clone was counted between two and nine times. Its target is not known. Germline V gives CDR1 MGHDK, CDR2 SYGVNS. Between the trimmed V and J ends, which lost 3 bases and 0 bases, there was a span of 3 bases. The length of the CDR3 is 14 residues. Assay used: immunoSEQ multiplex PCR; TCRdb lists only in-frame clones, some missing. The sample has around 49,000 clones; around 80% are singletons. The time point was: week 5, during vaccination. Doses comprised 300 ug of mutant IDH1 20-mer peptide each, plus topical imiquimod. Study observations and caveats: No link was apparently found between pseudoprogression and changes in top peripheral T cell clonotypes.

The gene calls are TRBV25-1 and TRBJ1-6; D not resolved. The source was PBMCs, collected from a glioma patient whose treatment included an IDH1 peptide vaccine. The sequence derives from a man in his fifties with glioma. CDR3 residues: CASSDGSYNSPLHF. The CDR3 bases are TGTGCCAGCAGTGACGGCTCCTATAATTCACCCCTCCACTTT.